These 25 T cell receptor beta chains were sequenced from one sample in a study of T-cell memory formation after mild COVID-19. TCRdb analysed the 5' RACE reads with MiXCR anew, one entry per CDR3 protein. The table has some 350,000 distinct CDR3 sequences, approximately 15% seen once. The sequencing input was PBMCs or a T cell subset sorted from them (not recorded which). These receptors were taken from a man between 18 and 29 years old who had mild COVID-19 (a few samples of this study predate the infection). Cell type and time point are not known.

Ten or more counts support this clonotype. The chain has TRBV12-3 or TRBV12-4 and TRBJ2-2; 8 bases align to TRBD1. The CDR3 consists of 16 residues. With V trimmed by 7 bases and J by 5 bases, 12 bases remained unmatched. CDR3 nucleotides: TGTGCCAGCACCCCAGGGGGCCGGGCGTGGACCGGGGAGCTGTTTTTT. Protein sequence: CASTPGGRAWTGELFF.

The sample holds a few counts of this clonotype. The V and J genes are TRBV12-3 or TRBV12-4 and TRBJ2-5; 9 bases align to TRBD2. Trimming cost V 8 bases and J 0 bases; bases outside gene matches: 22. The CDR3 has 20 amino acids. For the CDR3, the DNA is TGTGCCAGCTTAGATGGGGAAGGGTCGATAGCGGGAGCCAACCAAGAGACCCAGTACTTC. Its protein is CASLDGEGSIAGANQETQYF.

V and J are TRBV9 and TRBJ1-1, with no clear D. V lost 4 bases and J 6 bases, leaving 10 bases between the germline ends. CDR3 size: 12 residues. CDR1 and CDR2 (germline): SGDLS, YYNGEE. CDR3 residues: CASSRGDSEAFF. In nucleotides, the CDR3 is TGTGCCAGCAGCCGTGGGGATTCTGAAGCTTTCTTT.

In this sample, this clonotype turned up many times. The J gene is TRBJ2-5, the V gene TRBV10-3; TRBD2 matches 10 bases. The junction had 2 bases not matched to a gene; V was cut back by 3 bases and J by 1 base. This CDR3 spans 15 amino acids. CDR1 ENHRY and CDR2 SYGVKD come from the germline V gene. In nucleotides, the CDR3 is TGTGCCATCAGTGACCCTAGCGGGGGCCAAGAGACCCAGTACTTC. Translation: CAISDPSGGQETQYF.

This clonotype was seen ten or more times. The rearrangement uses TRBV5-4 and TRBJ2-3, with D perhaps matching TRBD1 (6 bases). Germline CDR1 is SGHNT and CDR2 is YYREEE (reference sequence). Trimming removed 2 bases from V and 1 base from J, with 14 bases in between. The CDR3 covers 16 residues. The CDR3 sequence: CASSFRLNRGTDTQYF. In DNA, the CDR3 is TGTGCCAGCAGCTTTCGACTAAACAGGGGCACAGATACGCAGTATTTT.

This clonotype has just a few counts. The V and J genes are TRBV7-2 and TRBJ2-7; D perhaps matches TRBD1 (5 bases). The CDR3 totals 15 residues. The germline V gene encodes CDR1 SGHTA and CDR2 FQGNSA. The V end was cut by 1 base, the J end by 2 bases, with 12 bases between. The CDR3 spells CASSLVGSGTYEQYV. CDR3 sequence (DNA): TGTGCCAGCAGCTTAGTGGGATCAGGGACCTACGAGCAGTACGTC.

This clonotype was observed many times. This chain uses TRBV4-2 with TRBJ2-5; D uncertain. The CDR3 contains 17 residues. Germline values: CDR1 LGHNA, CDR2 YNFKEQ. V was pared by 3 bases and J by 0 bases, with 17 bases between. CDR3 sequence (DNA): TGTGCCAGCAGCCATTCCAACTACCGATCGGACCAAGAGACCCAGTACTTC. Protein sequence: CASSHSNYRSDQETQYF.

This clonotype turned up a few times. The CDR3 DNA reads TGTGCCAGCAGGAAAGTGGAGTCCGGGGGTGGCTACACCTTC. Its protein product is CASRKVESGGGYTF. V usage is TRBV7-9 and J usage is TRBJ1-2; TRBD1 might be the D (5 bases). Looked up from germline, CDR1 is SEHNR and CDR2 is FQNEAQ (reference sequence). CDR3 length: 14 residues. The ends were cut back, 6 bases at V and 7 bases at J, with 18 bases in the middle.

This chain joins TRBV20-1 and TRBJ2-7; weak D call: TRBD2 (5 bases). V lost 5 bases to trimming and J lost 4 bases, with 15 bases between them. The CDR3 spans 13 residues. The germline V gene encodes CDR1 DFQATT and CDR2 SNEGSKA (reference sequence). Written as DNA, the CDR3 is TGCAGTGCTTGGACTCGGGTTGATTACGAGCAGTACTTC. Translating it yields CSAWTRVDYEQYF.

Only a few counts were recorded for this clonotype. This chain joins TRBV6-2 or TRBV6-3 and TRBJ2-1; 8 nucleotides line up with TRBD2. In germline, CDR1 is MNHEY, CDR2 SVGEGT. J was trimmed by 7 bases and V by 7 bases; bases with no gene match: 6. The length of the CDR3 is 13 residues. DNA for the CDR3: TGTGCCAGCACCAGCGGGGGCCTTAATGAGCAGTTCTTC. Residues: CASTSGGLNEQFF.

As concerns this clonotype: The CDR3 does not end in the conserved phenylalanine or tryptophan, so this is likely a read error. The limits of the CDR3 on the DNA are not certain, so only TCRdb's listed CDR3 is given. The rearrangement uses TRBV6-2 or TRBV6-3 and TRBJ2-7. Germline CDR1 MNHEY, CDR2 SVGEGT. The CDR3 is 10 residues long, counting both termini. This CDR3 is CASSHPVPVL.

The chain combines TRBV12-3 or TRBV12-4 with TRBJ1-1; D might be TRBD1 (5 bases). The CDR3 spans 14 residues. Trimming shortened V by 7 bases and J by 1 base, and 13 bases separated the two germline ends. Here the CDR3 reads CASTGRQKNTEAFF. In DNA, the CDR3 is TGTGCCAGCACCGGAAGACAGAAGAACACTGAAGCTTTCTTT.

The chain uses TRBV5-1 and TRBJ2-1, with TRBD1 identical over 7 bases. Germline V gene data show CDR1 as SGHRS and CDR2 as YFSETQ. The V gene end was trimmed by 2 bases and the J gene end by 12 bases; junction bases not matched to a gene: 5. The CDR3 sequence is 12 residues long. CDR3 nucleotides: TGCGCCAGCAGCTTAACAGGGGTTGGGCAGTTCTTC. Translation gives CASSLTGVGQFF.

V and J are TRBV7-2 and TRBJ1-6, with unresolved D. The germline V and J ends were trimmed by 5 bases and 7 bases, with 6 bases remaining between them. The CDR3 runs 12 residues. Germline loops: CDR1 SGHTA, CDR2 FQGNSA. CDR3 region: CASSRQNSPLHF. The CDR3, as DNA: TGTGCCAGCAGCCGACAAAATTCACCCCTCCACTTT.

This clonotype came up once. The chain is built from TRBV6-6 and TRBJ2-7; 13 bases agree with TRBD2. After removal of 6 bases from V and 0 bases from J, the junction contained 5 bases not matched to a gene. The CDR3 consists of 16 residues. Germline V gene sequence: CDR1 MNHNY, CDR2 SVGAGI (reference sequence). CDR3 residues: CASRGLAGKSSYEQYF. The CDR3 DNA follows: TGTGCCAGCAGGGGACTAGCGGGAAAGAGCTCCTACGAGCAGTACTTC.

In this sample, this clonotype turned up a few times. The rearrangement joins TRBV4-2 to TRBJ2-2; possible D gene TRBD2, 5 bases. V gave up 3 bases and J gave up 4 bases, with 9 bases separating them. Germline values: CDR1 LGHNA, CDR2 YNFKEQ. The CDR3 is made up of 14 amino acids. This CDR3 reads CASSHRAATGELFF. CDR3 bases: TGTGCCAGCAGCCACCGAGCGGCCACCGGGGAGCTGTTTTTT.

The J gene is TRBJ2-5, the V gene TRBV5-1; 7 positions agree with TRBD1. V gave up 4 bases and J gave up 5 bases; unmatched junction bases: 8. The CDR3 extends over 14 amino acids. Looked up from germline, CDR1 is SGHRS and CDR2 is YFSETQ. The CDR3 is CASSPGTERETQYF. The CDR3 DNA is TGCGCCAGCAGCCCGGGGACAGAGAGGGAGACCCAGTACTTC.

The CDR3 DNA reads TGTGCCAGCAGCCAGAACAGGAACACCGGGGAGCTGTTTTTT. This codes for CASSQNRNTGELFF. This chain links TRBV3-1 with TRBJ2-2; no reliable D call. V was shortened by 3 bases and J by 1 base, with 6 bases between the two germline ends. This CDR3 contains 14 residues. Germline lookup yields CDR1 LGHDT and CDR2 YNNKEL (reference sequence).

In this sample, this clonotype turned up a few times. The CDR3 here is CASIKGVETQYF. DNA of the CDR3: TGTGCCAGCATCAAAGGGGTGGAGACCCAGTACTTC. V is TRBV2 and J is TRBJ2-5, with D perhaps TRBD1 (5 bases). Germline CDR1 SNHLY, CDR2 FYNNEI. V lost 7 bases and J 5 bases, leaving 11 bases between the germline ends. This CDR3 spans 12 amino acids. The entire variable domain, with the rest obtained from reference TRBV2 and TRBJ2-5, is as follows: EPEVTQTPSHQVTQMGQEVILRCVPISNHLYFYWYRQILGQKVEFLVSFYNNEISEKSEIFDDQFSVERPDGSNFTLKIRSTKLEDSAMYFCASIKGVETQYFGPGTRLLVL.

This clonotype was found a few times. V is TRBV11-1 and J is TRBJ2-2; TRBD1 agrees at 9 bases. The CDR3 loop spans 15 amino acids. Trimming cost V 3 bases and J 4 bases; bases outside gene matches: 3. The germline V gene encodes CDR1 SGHAT and CDR2 FQDESV (reference sequence). The CDR3 bases are TGTGCCAGCAGCTTTGGGACAGGGTTCACCGGGGAGCTGTTTTTT. This encodes CASSFGTGFTGELFF.

The V call is TRBV4-3, the J call TRBJ2-2; D possibly corresponds to TRBD2 (5 bases). Trimming took off 3 bases at V and 1 base at J, with 9 bases between the two ends. This CDR3 is 15 amino acids long. In germline, CDR1 is LGHNA, CDR2 YSLEER. CDR3 nucleotides: TGCGCCAGCAGCCACGGGGTTAAGAACACCGGGGAGCTGTTTTTT. Translation: CASSHGVKNTGELFF.

There are a few counts of this clonotype. The chain joins TRBV4-1 to TRBJ2-1, with D unresolved. Germline CDR1 is MGHRA and CDR2 is YSYEKL. The germline V and J ends were trimmed by 1 base and 0 bases, with 10 bases remaining between them. The CDR3 length is 16 residues. CDR3 DNA sequence: TGCGCCAGCAGCCAAGTAACGGTAAACTCCTACAATGAGCAGTTCTTC. It specifies CASSQVTVNSYNEQFF.

The rearrangement joins TRBV9 to TRBJ2-5; TRBD2 aligns across 9 bases. Germline loops: CDR1 SGDLS, CDR2 YYNGEE. The trim removed 1 base at V and 4 bases at J, leaving 11 bases unmatched. This CDR3 contains 17 residues. CDR3 in amino acids: CASSVTSGIAGAETQYF. CDR3 sequence (DNA): TGTGCCAGCAGCGTAACCTCGGGGATAGCGGGGGCAGAGACCCAGTACTTC.

This sequence joins TRBV10-3 and TRBJ2-3, with 7 bases identical to TRBD2. The CDR3 has 15 residues. In germline, CDR1 is ENHRY, CDR2 SYGVKD. J gave up 2 bases and V 6 bases, and 8 bases lay outside the gene matches. CDR3 in amino acids: CAIRAAAGDTDTQYF. CDR3 coding DNA: TGTGCCATCAGGGCTGCGGCGGGGGACACAGATACGCAGTATTTT.

This clonotype appeared a few times. V and J are TRBV20-1 and TRBJ2-7; D not certain. V lost 1 base and J lost 3, with 4 bases in between. The germline V gene encodes CDR1 DFQATT and CDR2 SNEGSKA (reference sequence). The CDR3 length is 11 residues. Written as DNA, the CDR3 is TGCAGTGCTAGAGCCGACTACGAGCAGTACGTC. This sequence encodes CSARADYEQYV.